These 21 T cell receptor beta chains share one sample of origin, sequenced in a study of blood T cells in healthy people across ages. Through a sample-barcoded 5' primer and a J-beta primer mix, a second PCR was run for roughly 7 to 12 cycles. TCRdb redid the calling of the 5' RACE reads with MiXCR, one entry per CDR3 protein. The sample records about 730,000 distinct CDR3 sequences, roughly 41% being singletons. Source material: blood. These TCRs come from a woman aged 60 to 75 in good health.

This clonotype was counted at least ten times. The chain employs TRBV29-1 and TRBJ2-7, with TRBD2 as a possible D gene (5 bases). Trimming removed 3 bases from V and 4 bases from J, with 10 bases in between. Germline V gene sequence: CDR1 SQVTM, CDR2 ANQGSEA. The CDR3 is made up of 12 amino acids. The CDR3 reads CSVEFRGYEQYF. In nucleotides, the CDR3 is TGCAGCGTTGAGTTCCGGGGTTACGAGCAGTACTTC.

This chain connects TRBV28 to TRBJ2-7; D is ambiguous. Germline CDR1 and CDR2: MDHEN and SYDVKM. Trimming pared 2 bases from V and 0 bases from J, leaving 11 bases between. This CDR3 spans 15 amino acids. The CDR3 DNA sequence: TGTGCCAGCAGTTTAATAGGGTCCCGCTCCTACGAGCAGTACTTC. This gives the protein CASSLIGSRSYEQYF.

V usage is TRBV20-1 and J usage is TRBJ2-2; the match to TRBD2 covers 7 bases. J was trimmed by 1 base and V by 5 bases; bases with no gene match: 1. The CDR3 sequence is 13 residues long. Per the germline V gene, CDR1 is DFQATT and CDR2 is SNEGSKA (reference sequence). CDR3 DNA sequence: TGCAGTGCTGCTAGCGGGAACACCGGGGAGCTGTTTTTT. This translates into CSAASGNTGELFF.

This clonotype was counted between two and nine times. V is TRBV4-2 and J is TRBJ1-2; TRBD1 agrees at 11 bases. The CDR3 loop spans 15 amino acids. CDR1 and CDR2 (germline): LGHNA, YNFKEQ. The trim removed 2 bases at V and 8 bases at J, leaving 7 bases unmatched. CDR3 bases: TGTGCCAGCAGCCAACCGGGACAGGGGGATTACGGCTACACCTTC. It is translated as CASSQPGQGDYGYTF.

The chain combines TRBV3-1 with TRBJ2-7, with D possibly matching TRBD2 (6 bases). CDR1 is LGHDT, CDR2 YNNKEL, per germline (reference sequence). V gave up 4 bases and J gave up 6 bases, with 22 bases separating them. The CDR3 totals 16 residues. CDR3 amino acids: CASSLDRRAEDPEQYF. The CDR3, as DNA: TGTGCCAGCAGCCTAGACCGGAGGGCAGAGGACCCCGAGCAGTACTTC.

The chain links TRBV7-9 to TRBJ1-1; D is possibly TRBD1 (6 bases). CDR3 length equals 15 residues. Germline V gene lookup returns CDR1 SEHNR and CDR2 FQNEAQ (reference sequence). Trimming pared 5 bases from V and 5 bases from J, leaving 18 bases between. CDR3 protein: CASSPKGGGETEAFF. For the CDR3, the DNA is TGTGCCAGCAGCCCAAAAGGCGGGGGCGAGACTGAAGCTTTCTTT. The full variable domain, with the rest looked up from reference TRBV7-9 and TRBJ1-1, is DTGVSQNPRHKITKRGQNVTFRCDPISEHNRLYWYRQTLGQGPEFLTYFQNEAQLEKSRLLSDRFSAERPKGSFSTLEIQRTEQGDSAMYLCASSPKGGGETEAFFGQGTRLTVV.

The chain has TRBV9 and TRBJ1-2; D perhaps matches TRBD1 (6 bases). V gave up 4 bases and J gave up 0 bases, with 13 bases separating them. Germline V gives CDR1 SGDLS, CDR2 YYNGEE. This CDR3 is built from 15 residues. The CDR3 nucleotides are TGTGCCAGCAGCTTAACGACAGGAACTAACTATGGCTACACCTTC. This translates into CASSLTTGTNYGYTF.

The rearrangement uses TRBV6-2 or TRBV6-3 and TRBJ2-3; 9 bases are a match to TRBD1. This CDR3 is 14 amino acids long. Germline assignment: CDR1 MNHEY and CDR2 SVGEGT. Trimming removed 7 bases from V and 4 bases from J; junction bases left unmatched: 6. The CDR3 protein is CASMGQGGPDTQYF. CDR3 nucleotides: TGTGCCAGCATGGGACAGGGTGGTCCAGATACGCAGTATTTT.

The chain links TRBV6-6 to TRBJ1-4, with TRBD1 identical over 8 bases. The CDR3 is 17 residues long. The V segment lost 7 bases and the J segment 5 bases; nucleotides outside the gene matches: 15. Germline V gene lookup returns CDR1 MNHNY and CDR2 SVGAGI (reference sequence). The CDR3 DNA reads TGTGCCAGCACCCCCTACGCGGACAGGGTTGCCAATGAAAAACTGTTTTTT. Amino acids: CASTPYADRVANEKLFF.

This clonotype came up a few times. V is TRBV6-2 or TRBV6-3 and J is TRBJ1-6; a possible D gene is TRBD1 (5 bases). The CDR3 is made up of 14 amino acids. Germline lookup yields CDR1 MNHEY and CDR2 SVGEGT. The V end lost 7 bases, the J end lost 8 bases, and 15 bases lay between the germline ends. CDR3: CASTSAGTYSPLHF. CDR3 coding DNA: TGTGCCAGCACTTCGGCAGGGACGTATTCACCCCTCCACTTT.

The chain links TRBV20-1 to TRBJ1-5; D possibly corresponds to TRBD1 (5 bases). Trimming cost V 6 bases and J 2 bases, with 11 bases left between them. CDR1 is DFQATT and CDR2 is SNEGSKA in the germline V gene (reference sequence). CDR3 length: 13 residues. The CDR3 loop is CSAQGFGNQPQHF. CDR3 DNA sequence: TGCAGTGCCCAGGGATTCGGCAATCAGCCCCAGCATTTT.

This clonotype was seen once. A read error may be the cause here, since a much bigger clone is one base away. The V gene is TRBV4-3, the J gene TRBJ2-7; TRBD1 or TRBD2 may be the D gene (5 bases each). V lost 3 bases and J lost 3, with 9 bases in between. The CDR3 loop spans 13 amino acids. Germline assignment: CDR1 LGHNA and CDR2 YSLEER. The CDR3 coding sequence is TGCGCCAGCAGCCACGGGGACGGCTACGAGCAGTACTTC. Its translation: CASSHGDGYEQYF.

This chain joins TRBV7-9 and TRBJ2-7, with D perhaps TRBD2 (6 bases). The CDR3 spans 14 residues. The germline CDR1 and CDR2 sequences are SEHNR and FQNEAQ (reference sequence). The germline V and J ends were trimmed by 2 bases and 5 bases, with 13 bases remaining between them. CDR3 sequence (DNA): TGTGCCAGCAGCTTAAATGGCAGGGAGGACGAGCAGTACTTC. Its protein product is CASSLNGREDEQYF. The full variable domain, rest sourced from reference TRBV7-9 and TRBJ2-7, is DTGVSQNPRHKITKRGQNVTFRCDPISEHNRLYWYRQTLGQGPEFLTYFQNEAQLEKSRLLSDRFSAERPKGSFSTLEIQRTEQGDSAMYLCASSLNGREDEQYFGPGTRLTVT.

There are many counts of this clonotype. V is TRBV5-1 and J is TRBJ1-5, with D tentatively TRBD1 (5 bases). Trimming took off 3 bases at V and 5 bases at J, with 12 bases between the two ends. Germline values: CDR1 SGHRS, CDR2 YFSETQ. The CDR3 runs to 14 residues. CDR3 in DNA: TGCGCCAGCAGCTCTGGATCGGGGCATCAGCCCCAGCATTTT. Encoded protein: CASSSGSGHQPQHF.

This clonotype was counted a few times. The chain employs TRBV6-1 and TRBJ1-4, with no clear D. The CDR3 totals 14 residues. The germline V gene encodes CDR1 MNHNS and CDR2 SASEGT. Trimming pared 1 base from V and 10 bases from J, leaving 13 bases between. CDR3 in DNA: TGTGCCAGCAGTGAAGGCGGAGGGCCAGGAAAACTGTTTTTT. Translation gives CASSEGGGPGKLFF.

CDR3 loop: CASSPRGGNGNTIYF. CDR3 nucleotides: TGCGCCAGCAGCCCGCGGGGGGGCAATGGAAACACCATATATTTT. The V gene is TRBV5-1, the J gene TRBJ1-3; maybe TRBD1 (6 bases). CDR1 SGHRS and CDR2 YFSETQ come from the germline V gene. The CDR3 is 15 amino acids. Trimming removed 4 bases from V and 3 bases from J, with 14 bases in between.

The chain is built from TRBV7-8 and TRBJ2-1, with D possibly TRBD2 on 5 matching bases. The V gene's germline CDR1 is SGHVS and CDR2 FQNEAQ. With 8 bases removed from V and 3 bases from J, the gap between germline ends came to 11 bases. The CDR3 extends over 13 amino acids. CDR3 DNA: TGTGCCAGCCGAGCCGGGGACTACAATGAGCAGTTCTTC. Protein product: CASRAGDYNEQFF.

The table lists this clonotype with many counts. The CDR3 bases are TGTGCCAGCAGCTACCAACGCCAAGAGACCCAGTACTTC. As protein: CASSYQRQETQYF. This sequence joins TRBV7-6 and TRBJ2-5; D remains ambiguous. Trimming cost V 4 bases and J 1 base, with 7 bases left between them. The CDR3 consists of 13 residues. Per the germline V gene, CDR1 is SGHVS and CDR2 is FNYEAQ.

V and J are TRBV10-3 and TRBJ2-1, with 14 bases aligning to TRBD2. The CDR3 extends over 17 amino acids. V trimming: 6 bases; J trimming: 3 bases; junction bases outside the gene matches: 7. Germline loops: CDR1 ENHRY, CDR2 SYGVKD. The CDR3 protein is CAIRGTSGGDLYNEQFF. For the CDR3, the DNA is TGTGCCATCAGGGGGACTAGCGGGGGAGACCTCTACAATGAGCAGTTCTTC.

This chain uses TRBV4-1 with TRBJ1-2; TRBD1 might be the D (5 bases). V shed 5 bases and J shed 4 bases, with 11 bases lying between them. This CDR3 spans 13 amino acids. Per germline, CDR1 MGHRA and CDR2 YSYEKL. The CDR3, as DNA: TGCGCCAGCAGCACCGGGACGTCCTATGGCTACACCTTC. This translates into CASSTGTSYGYTF.

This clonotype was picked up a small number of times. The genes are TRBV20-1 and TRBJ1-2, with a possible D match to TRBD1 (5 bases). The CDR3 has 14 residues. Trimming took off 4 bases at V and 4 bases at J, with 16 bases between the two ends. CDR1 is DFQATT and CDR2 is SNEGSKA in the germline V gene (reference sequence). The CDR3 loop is CSAIAGAGSYGYTF. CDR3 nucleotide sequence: TGCAGTGCTATCGCTGGGGCAGGGAGCTATGGCTACACCTTC.